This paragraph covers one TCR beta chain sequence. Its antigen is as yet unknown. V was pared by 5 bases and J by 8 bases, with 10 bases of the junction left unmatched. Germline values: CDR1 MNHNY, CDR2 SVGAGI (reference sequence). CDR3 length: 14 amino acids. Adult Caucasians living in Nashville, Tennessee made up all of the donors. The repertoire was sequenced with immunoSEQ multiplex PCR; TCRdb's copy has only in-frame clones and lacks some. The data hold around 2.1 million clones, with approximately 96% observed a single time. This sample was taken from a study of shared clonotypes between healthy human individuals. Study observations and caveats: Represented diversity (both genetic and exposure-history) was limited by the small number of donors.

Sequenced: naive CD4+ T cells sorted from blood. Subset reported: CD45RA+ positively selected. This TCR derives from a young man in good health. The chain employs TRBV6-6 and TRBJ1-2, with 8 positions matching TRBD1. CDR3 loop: CASSAEQGAWGYTF. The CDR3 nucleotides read TGTGCCAGCAGTGCCGAGCAGGGGGCGTGGGGCTACACCTTC.